This T cell receptor (beta chain) was observed in a study of T cells in Graves' hyperthyroidism and ophthalmopathy. Study summary: Once the initial diagnosis was made, peripheral blood was obtained before any treatment.

RNA transcripts yielded amplified TCR beta CDR3 regions. When the TCR CDR3 underwent first-round RT-PCR, the HTBI primer set was used. TCRdb processed the multiplex PCR reads anew with MiXCR; each CDR3 protein has one entry. The sample lists some 400,000 distinct CDR3 sequences; about 13% were seen once. Ten or more counts support this clonotype. Patients were excluded for uncontrolled infection, other autoimmune disease, pregnancy or lactation. Based on clinical symptoms, serum thyroxine and TRAb, thyroid ultrasound and orbital computed tomography, diagnoses were reached. The ends lost 6 bases at V and 2 bases at J; junction bases unmatched: 6. The germline V gene encodes CDR1 MGHDK and CDR2 SYGVNS. The CDR3 totals 17 residues.

What was sequenced was blood. The sequence came from a man under 40 with Graves' hyperthyroidism that later progressed to Graves' ophthalmopathy. The chain uses TRBV25-1 and TRBJ2-3; 15 bases are shared with TRBD2. This chain's CDR3 is CASSPGTSGGYTDTQYF. Written as DNA, the CDR3 is TGTGCCAGCAGCCCCGGGACTAGCGGGGGGTACACAGATACGCAGTATTTT. The full variable domain, with the rest looked up from reference TRBV25-1 and TRBJ2-3, is EADIYQTPRYLVIGTGKKITLECSQTMGHDKMYWYQQDPGMELHLIHYSYGVNSTEKGDLSSESTVSRIRTEHFPLTLESARPSHTSQYLCASSPGTSGGYTDTQYFGPGTRLTVL.